This entry describes one T cell receptor (beta chain). Its cognate antigen is unknown. This sample was taken from a study of cytomegalovirus exposure and HLA in healthy donors. Study information: Caucasian-associated ancestry cluster membership applied to approximately 80% of around 400 genotyped donors. Points from the study as a whole: In a later analysis, TCR beta V- and J-gene trimming was associated with a missense DCLRE1C variant.

This cohort consisted of healthy bone marrow donors. The PCR made use of 60 Vbeta and 13 Jbeta primers. Some clones are missing from TCRdb's copy, which holds only in-frame ones; the method was immunoSEQ multiplex PCR. Altogether roughly 190,000 clones are present, 60% to 85% being singletons, with the ten largest covering approximately 3.4%. CDR1 is MGHRA and CDR2 is YSYEKL in the germline V gene. Trimming removed 6 bases from V and 1 base from J; junction bases left unmatched: 9. The CDR3 runs to 16 residues. What was sequenced was PBMCs. The chain links TRBV4-1 to TRBJ2-7; 10 bases agree with TRBD2. The sequence was obtained from a female donor in good health and CMV-seronegative. For the CDR3, the DNA is TGCGCCAGCAGTTCTTCCCTAGCGGGGGTATCCTACGAGCAGTACTTC. Residues: CASSSSLAGVSYEQYF.